This TCR beta chain derives from a study of synovial regulatory T cells in juvenile arthritis. A word on this clone: Its target is unknown.

Germline lookup yields CDR1 KGHSY and CDR2 FQNENV. The CDR3 sequence is 13 residues long. No DNA sequence is on record. Sequencing used immunoSEQ multiplex PCR; TCRdb keeps in-frame clones, though not all of them. Recorded for this sample: 8,000 to 10,000 clones. Notes on the study in general: Blood Treg cells that were inflammation-associated showed lower TCR diversity than other blood Treg cells. Synovial Treg CDR3 sequences overlapped more with iaTregs than other circulating Tregs. Largely private between patients, iaTreg TCR repertoires showed partial overlap with synovial Teff and blood CPL repertoires.

Roughly 11-patient cohort: some eleven active juvenile idiopathic arthritis patients, 3 polyarticular, 8 oligoarticular. The TCR was taken from a donor younger than 30 with juvenile idiopathic arthritis. The chain has TRBV16 and TRBJ2-2; the TCRdb D gene call, TRBD2, has no DNA to confirm it. Sequencing input: Treg cells from blood. Described subset: remaining (HLA-DR-negative) circulating blood Treg cells. The CDR3 loop is CASSLSRTGELFF.